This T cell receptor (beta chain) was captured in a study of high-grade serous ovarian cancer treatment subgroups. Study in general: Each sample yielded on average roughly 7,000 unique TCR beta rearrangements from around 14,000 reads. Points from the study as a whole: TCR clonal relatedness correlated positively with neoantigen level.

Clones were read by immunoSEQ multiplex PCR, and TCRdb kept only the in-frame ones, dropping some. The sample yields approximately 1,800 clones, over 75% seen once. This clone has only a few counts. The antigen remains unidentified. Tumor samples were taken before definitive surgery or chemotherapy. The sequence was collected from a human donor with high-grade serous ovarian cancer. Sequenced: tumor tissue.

The CDR3 loop is CASRRGGVGYTF. DNA of the CDR3: TGTGCCAGCAGGCGAGGGGGGGTAGGCTACACCTTC. This chain links TRBV5-6 with TRBJ1-2, with D perhaps matching TRBD1 (6 bases). V lost 5 bases to trimming and J lost 8 bases, with 13 bases between them. This CDR3 has 12 residues. Germline CDR1 and CDR2: SGHDT and YYEEEE.